Sequencing of this T cell receptor beta chain was carried out in a study of molecular identifiers for immune sequencing clone quantification. About the research overall: Sequencing covered four of five parts into which replicate RNA from approximately 22,000 or 94,000 naive CD8 cells was split. General study results and limits: Effector cells had over 99% of their molecules in clones above 20 RNA copies, while naive cells had under 1%.

The sample holds a few counts of this clonotype. Its antigen is not identified. V shed 6 bases, J shed 5 bases, and the junction held 6 bases outside the gene matches. The CDR3 has 14 amino acids. Per germline, CDR1 LNHNV and CDR2 YYDKDF (reference sequence). Libraries for naive CD8 T cells, which were made from roughly 18,000 to 920,000 sorted cells, drew on 10%, 30% or 50% of the RNA. Isolation of naive CD8 T cells was achieved by sorting on a CD8+CD4-CCR7+CD45RA+ phenotype. One entry per CDR3 protein results from TCRdb running MiXCR on the PCR reads. The table includes nearly 650,000 distinct CDR3 sequences, around 25% detected once.

The TCR comes from a human donor in good health. Some libraries in this study had Jurkat cell RNA spiked in. The sample comprised naive CD8+ T cells from blood, with Jurkat cell RNA spiked in. This sample's subset: FACS-sorted CD8+CD4-CCR7+CD45RA+ naive T cells. This chain connects TRBV15 to TRBJ1-4, with 7 positions matching TRBD1. This chain's CDR3 is CATRSGQENEKLFF. In nucleotides, the CDR3 is TGTGCCACCAGGAGTGGACAGGAGAATGAAAAACTGTTTTTT.